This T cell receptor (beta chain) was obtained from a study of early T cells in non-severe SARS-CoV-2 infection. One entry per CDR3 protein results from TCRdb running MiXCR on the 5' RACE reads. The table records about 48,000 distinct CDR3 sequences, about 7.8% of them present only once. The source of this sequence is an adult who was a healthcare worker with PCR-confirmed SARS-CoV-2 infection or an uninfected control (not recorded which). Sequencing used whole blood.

CDR3 DNA: TGTGCCAGCAGCGTAGGGACGGGCGAGCAGTACTTC. This translates into CASSVGTGEQYF. This chain links TRBV5-4 with TRBJ2-7; D may be TRBD1 or TRBD2 (5 bases each). The CDR3 is made up of 12 amino acids. V dropped 4 bases and J dropped 6 bases, with 11 bases sitting between them. Per germline, CDR1 SGHNT and CDR2 YYREEE (reference sequence).